The clone carrying this T cell receptor beta chain has just a few counts. This sample was included in a study of blood T cell repertoires in COVID-19. Study context: There were acute and convalescent COVID-19 samples, and they came from the United States, Italy and Spain.

In the original processing: Amplification of reference gene primers provided the estimated nucleated cell counts. Clones were read by immunoSEQ multiplex PCR, and TCRdb kept only the in-frame ones, dropping some. V, J and clone size are those of that table, while D and trimming were read from the DNA. Of about 76,000 clones in the sample, around 90% are singletons; the top ten hold approximately 1.5%. Trimming removed 6 bases at V and 1 base at J, with 15 bases between. This CDR3 has 15 residues. Per the germline V gene, CDR1 is SNHLY and CDR2 is FYNNEI. The sample comprised peripheral blood. This TCR came from a man aged 45-65 years with acute or convalescent COVID-19. The chain combines TRBV2 with TRBJ1-2; D might be TRBD1 (6 bases). CDR3 nucleotides: TGTGCCAGCAGATCCGGGACACCGGATAACTATGGCTACACCTTC. Amino acid sequence: CASRSGTPDNYGYTF.